The clone carrying this T cell receptor (beta chain) has more than one count but fewer than ten. In the authors' methods: Researchers report that nucleated cell counts were estimated from reference gene primer amplification. The assay was immunoSEQ multiplex PCR, and TCRdb's table has in-frame clones only and misses some. V and J calls and clone size are as listed in that table; D and trimming were resolved from the DNA. The sample carries some 150,000 clones, more than 75% recorded once. These data come from a study of blood T cell repertoires in COVID-19. Study overall: Researchers got acute and convalescent COVID-19 samples from the United States, Italy and Spain. The cDNA or gDNA used as material had been derived from T cells, B-cell-depleted T cells, or PBMCs.

CDR3 length: 16 residues. CDR1 is SGHRS, CDR2 YFSETQ, per germline. J lost 1 base, V lost 4 bases, and 10 bases had no gene match. The sequenced material came from peripheral blood. The chain recombines TRBV5-1 with TRBJ1-1; 7 nucleotides line up with TRBD1. The sequence came from a man in his 60s with acute or convalescent COVID-19. CDR3 sequence (DNA): TGCGCCAGCAGCCCCGCGGGGGGGACAGCGAACACTGAAGCTTTCTTT. Protein: CASSPAGGTANTEAFF.